These T cell receptor beta chains were read from a single sample in a study of blood T cell repertoires in COVID-19. The repertoire was sequenced with immunoSEQ multiplex PCR; TCRdb's copy has only in-frame clones and lacks some. The sample lists fewer than 650,000 clones, approximately 88% occurring once. The sequenced sample consisted of peripheral blood. The receptors were sampled from a woman aged 45-65 years with COVID-19, enrolled during active disease. Each CDR3 is given with its conserved first and last residue. The D gene is left open where the match is weak. Size is omitted from some rows. Given values are once, few, many or a class for expanded clones.

D	V	size	J	CDR3	DNA
NA	TRBV19	few	TRBJ1-4	CASTRERKLFF	TGTGCCTCTACGAGGGAAAGAAAACTGTTTTTT
TRBD1	TRBV7-2	NA	TRBJ1-4	CASSQLPGGTGKLFF	TGTGCCAGCAGCCAACTACCAGGGGGAACCGGAAAACTGTTTTTT
TRBD1	TRBV29-1	NA	TRBJ1-2	CSVDNRGLVGYTF	TGCAGCGTTGACAACAGGGGGCTGGTTGGCTACACCTTC
TRBD1	TRBV2	NA	TRBJ1-3	CASSGDGGQGPSLRNTIYF	TGTGCCAGCAGTGGGGACGGGGGACAGGGGCCCTCATTAAGAAACACCATATATTTT
TRBD2	TRBV4-1	NA	TRBJ2-7	CASSPRTSGGLSYEQYF	TGCGCCAGCAGCCCCCGGACTAGCGGGGGGCTCTCCTACGAGCAGTACTTC
TRBD1	TRBV28	NA	TRBJ1-6	CASGPTGTNSPLHF	TGTGCCAGCGGCCCGACAGGGACCAATTCACCCCTCCACTTT
TRBD1	TRBV11-3	NA	TRBJ2-3	CASSQTGQGRPDTQYF	TGTGCCAGCAGCCAAACGGGACAGGGGAGGCCAGATACGCAGTATTTT
NA	TRBV6-5	NA	TRBJ1-1	CASSAAPAFF	TGTGCCAGCAGCGCGGCCCCCGCTTTCTTT
TRBD2	TRBV11-1	NA	TRBJ2-1	CASRTGGRLFF	TGTGCCAGCCGCACGGGGGGTCGCCTCTTCTTC
TRBD1	TRBV27	NA	TRBJ2-7	CASSRGWGQAYEQYF	TGTGCCAGCAGCCGGGGATGGGGACAGGCCTACGAGCAGTACTTC
TRBD1	TRBV30	NA	TRBJ1-5	CAWTRRDSGGQPQHF	TGTGCCTGGACTCGTAGGGACAGCGGAGGTCAGCCCCAGCATTTT
NA	TRBV5-1	NA	TRBJ1-2	CASEAGSSNYGYTF	TGCGCCAGCGAAGCCGGGTCCTCTAACTATGGCTACACCTTC
TRBD1	TRBV28	NA	TRBJ1-2	CASSQDRGGYTF	TGTGCCAGCAGCCAAGACAGGGGTGGCTACACCTTC
NA	TRBV7-9	NA	TRBJ2-7	CASSLGGGEQYF	TGTGCCAGCAGCTTAGGGGGCGGAGAGCAGTACTTC
NA	TRBV6-5	NA	TRBJ1-1	CASSYDGDGTEAFF	TGTGCCAGCAGTTACGACGGGGATGGCACTGAAGCTTTCTTT
NA	TRBV9	NA	TRBJ1-1	CASSGQPMNTEAFF	TGTGCCAGCAGCGGACAGCCGATGAACACTGAAGCTTTCTTT
TRBD1	TRBV5-5	NA	TRBJ1-2	CASSSQRTGSEHGYTF	TGTGCCAGCAGCTCACAGAGGACAGGGTCTGAGCATGGCTACACCTTC
NA	TRBV10-2	NA	TRBJ2-2	CASSESGGGLSGELFF	TGCGCCAGCAGTGAGTCAGGGGGGGGGCTGTCCGGGGAGCTGTTTTTT
NA	TRBV27	NA	TRBJ2-7	CASSGTGAREQYF	TGTGCCAGCAGTGGCACAGGTGCTCGCGAGCAGTACTTC
NA	TRBV6-5	NA	TRBJ2-7	CASSIVEGSYEQYF	TGTGCCAGCAGTATCGTAGAGGGATCCTACGAGCAGTACTTC
NA	TRBV6-6	NA	TRBJ2-2	CAAREDTGELFF	TGTGCCGCCCGAGAGGACACCGGGGAGCTGTTTTTT
TRBD1	TRBV19	NA	TRBJ1-1	CASSIPGGPEAFF	TGTGCCAGTAGTATTCCAGGGGGCCCTGAAGCTTTCTTT
TRBD1	TRBV19	NA	TRBJ1-5	CASSMAGQGYQPQHF	TGTGCCAGTAGTATGGCCGGACAGGGCTATCAGCCCCAGCATTTT
TRBD1	TRBV11-2	NA	TRBJ2-7	CASSPTGGPYEQYF	TGTGCCAGCAGCCCTACAGGGGGTCCCTACGAGCAGTACTTC
NA	TRBV19	NA	TRBJ1-3	CASSIDLLGQGGNTIYF	TGTGCCAGTAGTATAGATCTACTGGGGCAGGGGGGAAACACCATATATTTT
NA	TRBV28	NA	TRBJ2-5	CASSSQPGGLGETQYF	TGTGCCAGCAGTTCCCAACCAGGGGGACTAGGGGAGACCCAGTACTTC
TRBD2	TRBV5-1	NA	TRBJ2-7	CASSLKTSGGYEQYF	TGCGCCAGCAGCTTGAAGACTAGCGGGGGGTACGAGCAGTACTTC
NA	TRBV28	NA	TRBJ2-1	CASSPSNEQFF	TGTGCCAGCAGTCCATCCAATGAGCAGTTCTTC
TRBD1	TRBV5-4	NA	TRBJ2-7	CASSLGTGTYEQYF	TGTGCCAGCAGCTTGGGGACAGGCACCTACGAGCAGTACTTC
NA	TRBV6-1	NA	TRBJ2-7	CASSEADGGYEQYF	TGTGCCAGCAGTGAAGCAGACGGGGGCTACGAGCAGTACTTC
NA	TRBV27	NA	TRBJ1-1	CASSLLSYTEAFF	TGTGCCAGCAGTTTATTGAGTTACACTGAAGCTTTCTTT
TRBD1	TRBV5-6	NA	TRBJ1-2	CASSLGRGTGGYGYTF	TGTGCCAGCAGCCTTGGGAGAGGGACAGGGGGCTATGGCTACACCTTC
NA	TRBV6-1	NA	TRBJ2-7	CASRGDKNYEQYF	TGTGCCAGCAGGGGGGACAAGAACTACGAGCAGTACTTC
TRBD1	TRBV28	NA	TRBJ1-2	CASSLGQGAEAGYGYTF	TGTGCCAGCAGTTTAGGGCAGGGGGCTGAGGCAGGCTATGGCTACACCTTC
TRBD2	TRBV7-2	NA	TRBJ2-7	CASSPSPGTRTSYEQYF	TGTGCCAGCAGCCCCTCCCCCGGGACTAGGACTTCCTACGAGCAGTACTTC
TRBD1	TRBV7-3	NA	TRBJ1-1	CASSRTLQGAVPNTEAFF	TGTGCCAGCAGTCGGACCCTCCAGGGGGCCGTTCCGAACACTGAAGCTTTCTTT
NA	TRBV11-3	NA	TRBJ2-1	CASSYNPVSSYNEQFF	TGTGCCAGCAGCTATAATCCGGTGAGCTCCTACAATGAGCAGTTCTTC
NA	TRBV29-1	NA	TRBJ2-1	CSVEVGNLGDEQFF	TGCAGCGTTGAAGTTGGCAACCTCGGGGATGAGCAGTTCTTC
TRBD1	TRBV5-6	NA	TRBJ1-1	CASRRTGNTEAFF	TGTGCCAGCAGACGGACAGGTAACACTGAAGCTTTCTTT
NA	TRBV3-1/TRBV3-2	NA	TRBJ1-5	CASSDDSLSNQPQHF	TGTGCCAGCAGCGACGACAGTCTAAGCAATCAGCCCCAGCATTTT
NA	TRBV10-3	NA	TRBJ1-1	CAIKGGQGLNTEAFF	TGTGCCATCAAGGGTGGCCAGGGATTGAACACTGAAGCTTTCTTT
NA	TRBV2	NA	TRBJ2-1	CASSDGVSRGNEQFF	TGTGCCAGCAGTGACGGCGTTTCTAGGGGCAATGAGCAGTTCTTC